This T cell receptor (beta chain) was recovered during a study of cytomegalovirus exposure and HLA in healthy donors. PCR used 60 Vbeta primers and 13 Jbeta primers. Original data processing: The authors later counted some 76 million unique TCR beta chains, some 10 million of them shared. The assay was immunoSEQ multiplex PCR, and TCRdb's table has in-frame clones only and misses some. V and J calls plus clone size are reproduced from that table; the DNA served to infer D and trimming. Of some 80,000 clones listed, around 79% are singletons. Findings and caveats of the study: The classifier reportedly diagnosed cytomegalovirus status with high specificity and sensitivity.

As for this clone: The antigen remains unidentified.

The TCR sequence derives from a man between 18 and 29 years old in good health and CMV-seropositive. The sequenced material came from PBMCs.

CDR3 protein: CSARDSEFYNEQFF. The CDR3 DNA sequence: TGCAGCGCCCGGGACAGCGAGTTTTACAATGAGCAGTTCTTC. The chain combines TRBV29-1 with TRBJ2-1; 7 nucleotides align to TRBD1. Trimming cost V 7 bases and J 4 bases; bases outside gene matches: 10. This CDR3 is built from 14 residues. Per the germline V gene, CDR1 is SQVTM and CDR2 is ANQGSEA.